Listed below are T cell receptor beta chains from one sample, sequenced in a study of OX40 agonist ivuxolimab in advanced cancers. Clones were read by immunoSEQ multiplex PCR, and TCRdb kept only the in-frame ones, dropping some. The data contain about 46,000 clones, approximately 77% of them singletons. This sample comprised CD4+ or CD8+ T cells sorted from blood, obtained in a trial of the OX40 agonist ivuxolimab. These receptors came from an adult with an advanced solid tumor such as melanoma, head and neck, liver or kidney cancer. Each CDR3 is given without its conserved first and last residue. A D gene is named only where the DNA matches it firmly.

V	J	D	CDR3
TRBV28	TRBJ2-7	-	ASSLGHSYEQY
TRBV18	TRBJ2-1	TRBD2	ASSPTLAGVRDEQF
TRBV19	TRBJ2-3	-	ASRPSGTDTQY
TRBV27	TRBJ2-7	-	ASSLSAVAIAYEQY
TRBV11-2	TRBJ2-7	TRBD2	ASSLAASGNPRYEQY
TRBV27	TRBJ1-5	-	ASSLNTGNQPQH
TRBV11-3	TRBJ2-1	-	ASSAVRGTGGYNEQF
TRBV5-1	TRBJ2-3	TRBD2	ASSTGLAGTTDTQY
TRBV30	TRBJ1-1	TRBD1	AWSPGGSYTEAF
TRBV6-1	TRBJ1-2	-	ASSATRTAFNYGYT
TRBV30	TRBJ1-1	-	AWSGGGLTEAF
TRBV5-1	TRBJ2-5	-	ASSGGSVRETQY
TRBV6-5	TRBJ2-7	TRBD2	ASSDLSGRAYEQY
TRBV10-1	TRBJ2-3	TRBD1	ASSDGTGYTDTQY
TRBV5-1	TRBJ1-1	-	ASSLEGLEAF
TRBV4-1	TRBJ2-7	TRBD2	ASSQGLAGMYQPYEQY
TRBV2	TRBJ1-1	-	ASSVQINTEAF
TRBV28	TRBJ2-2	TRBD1	ASSFSTGGILNTGELF
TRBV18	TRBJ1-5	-	ASSPGDRNQPQH
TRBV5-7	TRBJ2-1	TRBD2	ASSLGREGNEQF
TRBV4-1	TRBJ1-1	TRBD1	ASSLARGQKNTEAF
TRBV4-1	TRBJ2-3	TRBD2	ASSQDGTSGVGTDTQY
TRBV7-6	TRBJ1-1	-	ASKKWGATEAF
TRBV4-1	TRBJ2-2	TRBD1	ASSPMGGQGAGELF
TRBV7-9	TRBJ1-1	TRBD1	ASSYTGAEAF
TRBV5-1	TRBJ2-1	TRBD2	ASSPSVAGEGEQF
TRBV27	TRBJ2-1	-	ASRRSSANNEQF
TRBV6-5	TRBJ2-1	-	ASSYRVLSSYNEQF
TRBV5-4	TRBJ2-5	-	ASSLGPAGQETQY
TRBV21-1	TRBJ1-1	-	ASSNVRAEAF
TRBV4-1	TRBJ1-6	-	ASSQDPGQYNSPLH
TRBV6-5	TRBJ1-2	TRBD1	ASRRDRNYGYT
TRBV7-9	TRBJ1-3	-	ASSSPWGRVTDHTIY
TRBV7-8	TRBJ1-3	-	ASSPLGGTAGNTIY
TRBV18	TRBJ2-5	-	ASSPQETQY
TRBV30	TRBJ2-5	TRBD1	ASSVGGYLETQY
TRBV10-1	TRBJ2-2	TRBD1	ASSGGQGTGELF
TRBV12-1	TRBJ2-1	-	ASSFRTSGAVASYNEQF
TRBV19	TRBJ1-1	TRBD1	ASSIVAGGATEAF
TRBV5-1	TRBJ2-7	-	ASSRSGVQGFPY
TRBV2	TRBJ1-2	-	ASSDSNPAGYT
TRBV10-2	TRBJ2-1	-	ASSNRDPSYNEQF
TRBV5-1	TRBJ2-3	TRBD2	ASSFSGSNADTQY
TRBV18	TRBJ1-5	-	ASSPGRNQPQH
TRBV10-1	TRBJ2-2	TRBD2	ASSASGRGRTGELF
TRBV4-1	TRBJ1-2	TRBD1	ASSQDSSGGNNYGYT
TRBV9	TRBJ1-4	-	ASSPEDSVNEKLF
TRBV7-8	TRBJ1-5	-	ASRGGPRGLSNQPQH
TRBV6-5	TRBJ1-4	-	ASSYSPDSQEKLF
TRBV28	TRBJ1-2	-	ASSPGVGGYT
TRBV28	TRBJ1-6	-	ASGYNSPLH
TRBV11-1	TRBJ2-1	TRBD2	ASSFAAGGLYNEQF
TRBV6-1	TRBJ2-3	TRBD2	ASSEVGTSGSTQY
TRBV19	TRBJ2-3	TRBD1	ASSTQRGQGGSDTQY
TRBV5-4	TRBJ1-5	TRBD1	ASSLTGTGGVQPQH